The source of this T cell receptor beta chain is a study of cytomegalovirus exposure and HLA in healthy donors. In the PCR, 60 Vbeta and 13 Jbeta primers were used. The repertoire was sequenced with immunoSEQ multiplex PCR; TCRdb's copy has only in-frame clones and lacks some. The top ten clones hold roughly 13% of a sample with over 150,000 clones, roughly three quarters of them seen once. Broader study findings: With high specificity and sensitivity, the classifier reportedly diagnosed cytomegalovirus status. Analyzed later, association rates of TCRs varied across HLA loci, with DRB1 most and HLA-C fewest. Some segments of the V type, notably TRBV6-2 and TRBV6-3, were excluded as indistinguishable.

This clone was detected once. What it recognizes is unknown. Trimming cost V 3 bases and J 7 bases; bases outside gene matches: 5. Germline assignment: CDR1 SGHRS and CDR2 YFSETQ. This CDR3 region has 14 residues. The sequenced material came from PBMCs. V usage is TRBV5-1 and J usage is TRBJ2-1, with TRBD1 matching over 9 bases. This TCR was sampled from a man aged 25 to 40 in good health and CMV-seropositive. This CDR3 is CASSWDRANNEQFF. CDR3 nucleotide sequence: TGCGCCAGCAGCTGGGACAGGGCTAATAATGAGCAGTTCTTC.